This is a list of T cell receptor beta chains from one sample in a study of beta chain features in type 1 diabetes. Clones were read by immunoSEQ multiplex PCR, and TCRdb kept only the in-frame ones, dropping some. The data show 300,000 to 350,000 clones, with 7% to 10% seen just once and 1% held by the top ten. Sample: central memory CD4+ T cells from blood. Receptor source: a young man with type 1 diabetes. The CDR3 runs from the conserved cysteine through the conserved F or W. The D gene is left open where the match is weak.

j_call: TRBJ2-2
d_call: .
v_call: TRBV4-3
cdr3_aa: CASSQVRGTTTGELFF

j_call: TRBJ1-2
d_call: TRBD1
v_call: TRBV19
cdr3_aa: CASSDYGQGTYYTF

j_call: TRBJ1-1
d_call: .
v_call: TRBV30
cdr3_aa: CAWSVNSMNTEAFF

j_call: TRBJ2-1
d_call: TRBD2
v_call: TRBV27
cdr3_aa: CASSPALAGVYNEQFF

j_call: TRBJ2-3
d_call: .
v_call: TRBV29-1
cdr3_aa: CSVEARGGTDTQYF

j_call: TRBJ2-1
d_call: .
v_call: TRBV5-1
cdr3_aa: CASSSGDGSYNEQFF

j_call: TRBJ1-2
d_call: .
v_call: TRBV7-2
cdr3_aa: CASSLDRNQRLYGYTF

j_call: TRBJ1-2
d_call: .
v_call: TRBV9
cdr3_aa: CASSVQEDYGYTF

j_call: TRBJ1-6
d_call: TRBD1
v_call: TRBV28
cdr3_aa: CASSSPGTGGTNSPLHF

j_call: TRBJ1-1
d_call: .
v_call: TRBV28
cdr3_aa: CASLTYGTPEAFF

j_call: TRBJ2-7
d_call: .
v_call: TRBV20-1
cdr3_aa: CSARWAYEQYF

j_call: TRBJ1-6
d_call: TRBD1
v_call: TRBV27
cdr3_aa: CASSFDRVNSPLHF

j_call: TRBJ1-4
d_call: .
v_call: TRBV7-9
cdr3_aa: CASTLGAGHEKLFF

j_call: TRBJ2-2
d_call: .
v_call: TRBV29-1
cdr3_aa: CSVEETRQTGELFF

j_call: TRBJ1-4
d_call: .
v_call: TRBV29-1
cdr3_aa: CSGDFNEKLFF

j_call: TRBJ1-5
d_call: TRBD1
v_call: TRBV7-9
cdr3_aa: CASSPGQGLGQPQHF

j_call: TRBJ1-1
d_call: .
v_call: TRBV5-1
cdr3_aa: CASSLEGSNFNTEAFF

j_call: TRBJ1-5
d_call: .
v_call: TRBV18
cdr3_aa: CASSPGTSQPQHF

j_call: TRBJ1-5
d_call: .
v_call: TRBV29-1
cdr3_aa: CSVADTLNQPQHF

j_call: TRBJ2-2
d_call: .
v_call: TRBV21-1
cdr3_aa: CARQGRMGELFF

j_call: TRBJ1-2
d_call: TRBD1
v_call: TRBV2
cdr3_aa: CASRGRDRGGYTF

j_call: TRBJ2-5
d_call: .
v_call: TRBV30
cdr3_aa: CAWSVLGAGEGETQYF

j_call: TRBJ1-1
d_call: .
v_call: TRBV27
cdr3_aa: CASRGLGTEAFF

j_call: TRBJ2-3
d_call: TRBD2
v_call: TRBV19
cdr3_aa: CASRLRGGIDTQYF

j_call: TRBJ1-2
d_call: .
v_call: TRBV21-1
cdr3_aa: CASSKDSHSGCRRNYGYTF

j_call: TRBJ2-1
d_call: TRBD2
v_call: TRBV2
cdr3_aa: CASRGEGSSYNEQFF

j_call: TRBJ1-4
d_call: .
v_call: TRBV21-1
cdr3_aa: CASCDRSNEKLFF

j_call: TRBJ1-5
d_call: TRBD1
v_call: TRBV10-2
cdr3_aa: CASKGGEGQPQHF

j_call: TRBJ1-2
d_call: TRBD1
v_call: TRBV5-1
cdr3_aa: CASSLRQGDGYTF

j_call: TRBJ2-2
d_call: .
v_call: TRBV11-2
cdr3_aa: CASSLGPATGELFF

j_call: TRBJ2-7
d_call: .
v_call: TRBV28
cdr3_aa: CASSPGGKREQYF

j_call: TRBJ2-1
d_call: .
v_call: TRBV5-4
cdr3_aa: CASSLGGRDEQFF

j_call: TRBJ2-5
d_call: .
v_call: TRBV11-2
cdr3_aa: CASRVGHTRETQYF

j_call: TRBJ2-1
d_call: .
v_call: TRBV7-9
cdr3_aa: CASSHPTESSYNEQFF

j_call: TRBJ2-7
d_call: .
v_call: TRBV27
cdr3_aa: CASSLSKGYEQYF

j_call: TRBJ2-7
d_call: TRBD1
v_call: TRBV28
cdr3_aa: CASRRRTGVQYF

j_call: TRBJ1-2
d_call: .
v_call: TRBV7-9
cdr3_aa: CASSPWGGVYGYTF

j_call: TRBJ2-3
d_call: .
v_call: TRBV28
cdr3_aa: CASRRGLYTDTQYF

j_call: TRBJ2-5
d_call: TRBD1
v_call: TRBV7-2
cdr3_aa: CASSPQGTVKETQYF

j_call: TRBJ2-3
d_call: .
v_call: TRBV25-1
cdr3_aa: CASSEQFPSTDTQYF

j_call: TRBJ2-6
d_call: .
v_call: TRBV7-2
cdr3_aa: CASSRPWESGANVLTF

j_call: TRBJ2-5
d_call: .
v_call: TRBV27
cdr3_aa: CASSHRARETQYF

j_call: TRBJ2-3
d_call: .
v_call: TRBV10-3
cdr3_aa: CAISESPSTDTQYF

j_call: TRBJ2-3
d_call: TRBD2
v_call: TRBV7-2
cdr3_aa: CASSLGLAGTDTQYF

j_call: TRBJ2-1
d_call: .
v_call: TRBV7-2
cdr3_aa: CASSMTRDAYNEQFF

j_call: TRBJ2-3
d_call: .
v_call: TRBV25-1
cdr3_aa: CASSDFAGGTDTQYF

j_call: TRBJ2-7
d_call: .
v_call: TRBV25-1
cdr3_aa: CASSWGDSHEQYF

j_call: TRBJ2-1
d_call: .
v_call: TRBV21-1
cdr3_aa: CASSNGTAPSYNEQFF

j_call: TRBJ1-2
d_call: .
v_call: TRBV4-3
cdr3_aa: CASSQAPSYGYTF

j_call: TRBJ1-3
d_call: TRBD1
v_call: TRBV7-2
cdr3_aa: CASSLQGASGNTIYF

j_call: TRBJ2-7
d_call: TRBD2
v_call: TRBV7-2
cdr3_aa: CASSFRTSGGAEQYF

j_call: TRBJ1-2
d_call: .
v_call: TRBV28
cdr3_aa: CASSFYGGYTF

j_call: TRBJ2-2
d_call: TRBD2
v_call: TRBV11-2
cdr3_aa: CASSLESPWVAGAHTGELFF

j_call: TRBJ2-3
d_call: .
v_call: TRBV5-1
cdr3_aa: CASSVTGDTQYF

j_call: TRBJ1-1
d_call: .
v_call: TRBV7-9
cdr3_aa: CASSLVKGGHTEAFF